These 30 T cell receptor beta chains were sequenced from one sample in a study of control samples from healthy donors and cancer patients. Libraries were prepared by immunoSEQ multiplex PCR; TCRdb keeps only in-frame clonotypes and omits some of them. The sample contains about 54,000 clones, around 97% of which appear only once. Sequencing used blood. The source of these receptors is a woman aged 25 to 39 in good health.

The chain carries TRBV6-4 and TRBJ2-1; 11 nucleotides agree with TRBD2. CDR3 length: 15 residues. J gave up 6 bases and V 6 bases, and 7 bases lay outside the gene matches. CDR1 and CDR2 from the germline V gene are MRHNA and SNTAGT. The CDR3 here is CASSELAGEGNEQFF. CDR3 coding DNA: TGTGCCAGCAGCGAACTAGCGGGAGAGGGCAATGAGCAGTTCTTC.

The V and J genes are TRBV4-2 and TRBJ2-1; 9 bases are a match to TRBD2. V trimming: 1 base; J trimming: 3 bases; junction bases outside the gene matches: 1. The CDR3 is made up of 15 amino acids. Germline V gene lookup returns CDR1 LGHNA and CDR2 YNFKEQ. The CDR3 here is CASSQGTSDYNEQFF. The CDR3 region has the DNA TGTGCCAGCAGCCAAGGGACTAGCGACTACAATGAGCAGTTCTTC.

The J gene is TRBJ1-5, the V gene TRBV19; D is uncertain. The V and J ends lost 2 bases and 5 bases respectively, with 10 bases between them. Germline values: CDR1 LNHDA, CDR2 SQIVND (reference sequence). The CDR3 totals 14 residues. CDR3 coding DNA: TGTGCCAGTAGTATATCGGGGTTTGATCAGCCCCAGCATTTT. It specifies CASSISGFDQPQHF.

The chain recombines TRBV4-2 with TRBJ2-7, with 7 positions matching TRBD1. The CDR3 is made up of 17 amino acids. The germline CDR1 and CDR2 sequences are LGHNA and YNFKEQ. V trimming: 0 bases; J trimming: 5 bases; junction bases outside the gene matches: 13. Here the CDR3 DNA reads TGTGCCAGCAGCCAAGATGGCTCGGACAGGCCCTCGAACGAGCAGTACTTC. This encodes CASSQDGSDRPSNEQYF.

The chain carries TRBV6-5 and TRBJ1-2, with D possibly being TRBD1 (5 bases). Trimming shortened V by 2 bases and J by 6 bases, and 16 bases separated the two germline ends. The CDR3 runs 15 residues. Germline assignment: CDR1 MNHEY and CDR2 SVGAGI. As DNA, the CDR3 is TGTGCCAGCAGTTACGTAATTGGGGGGTCAAATGGCTACACCTTC. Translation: CASSYVIGGSNGYTF.

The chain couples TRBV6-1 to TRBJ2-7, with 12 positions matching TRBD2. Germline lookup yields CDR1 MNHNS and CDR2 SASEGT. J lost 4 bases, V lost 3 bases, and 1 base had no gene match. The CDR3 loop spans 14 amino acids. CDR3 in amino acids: CASSDLAGGYEQYF. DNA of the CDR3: TGTGCCAGCAGTGACCTAGCGGGAGGGTACGAGCAGTACTTC.

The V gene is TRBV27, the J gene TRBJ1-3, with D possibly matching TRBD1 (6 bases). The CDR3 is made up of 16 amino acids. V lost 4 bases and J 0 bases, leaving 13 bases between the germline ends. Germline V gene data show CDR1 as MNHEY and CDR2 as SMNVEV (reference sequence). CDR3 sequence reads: CASSSHGQNSGNTIYF. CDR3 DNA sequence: TGTGCCAGCAGTTCGCATGGACAGAACTCTGGAAACACCATATATTTT.

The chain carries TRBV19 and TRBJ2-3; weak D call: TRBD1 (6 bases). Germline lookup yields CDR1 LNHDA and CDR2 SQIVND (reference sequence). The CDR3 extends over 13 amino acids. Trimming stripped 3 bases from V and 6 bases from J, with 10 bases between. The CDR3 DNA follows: TGTGCCAGTAGTATCCCAGGGGTTGATACGCAGTATTTT. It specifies CASSIPGVDTQYF.

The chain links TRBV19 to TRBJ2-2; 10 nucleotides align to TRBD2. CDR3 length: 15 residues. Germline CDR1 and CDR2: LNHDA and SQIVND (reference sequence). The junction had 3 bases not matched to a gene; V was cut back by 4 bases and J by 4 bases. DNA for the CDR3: TGTGCCAGTAGTAAGAGCGGGAGGGCCACCGGGGAGCTGTTTTTT. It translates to CASSKSGRATGELFF.

The CDR3 sequence is CASSLGVDTGELFF. CDR3 nucleotide sequence: TGTGCCAGCAGCTTAGGGGTGGACACCGGGGAGCTGTTTTTT. V is TRBV7-9 and J is TRBJ2-2, with D unclear. V was clipped by 1 base and J by 3 bases, with 6 bases between them. Germline V gives CDR1 SEHNR, CDR2 FQNEAQ (reference sequence). CDR3 length: 14 residues.

The CDR3 bases are TGTGCCAGCAGCTTAGTCTACCAAGAGACCCAGTACTTC. Protein sequence: CASSLVYQETQYF. The V and J genes are TRBV11-2 and TRBJ2-5; no clear D. This CDR3 is 13 amino acids long. With 1 base removed from V and 0 bases from J, the gap between germline ends came to 3 bases. Germline V gene data show CDR1 as SGHAT and CDR2 as FQNNGV.

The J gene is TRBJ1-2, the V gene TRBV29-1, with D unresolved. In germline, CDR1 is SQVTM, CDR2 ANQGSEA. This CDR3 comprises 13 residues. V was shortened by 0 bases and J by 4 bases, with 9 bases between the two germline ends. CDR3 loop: CSVEEGRAYGYTF. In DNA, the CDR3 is TGCAGCGTTGAAGAGGGTAGGGCCTATGGCTACACCTTC.

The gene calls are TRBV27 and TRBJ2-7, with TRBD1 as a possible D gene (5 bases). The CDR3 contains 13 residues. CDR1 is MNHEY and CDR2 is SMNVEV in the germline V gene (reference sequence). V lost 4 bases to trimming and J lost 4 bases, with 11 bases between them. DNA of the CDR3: TGTGCCAGCAGTTCCAGGGTAGGATACGAGCAGTACTTC. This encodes CASSSRVGYEQYF.

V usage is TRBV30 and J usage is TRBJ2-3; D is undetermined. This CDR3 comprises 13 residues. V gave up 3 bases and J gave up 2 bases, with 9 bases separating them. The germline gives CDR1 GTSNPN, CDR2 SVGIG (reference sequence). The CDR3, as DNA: TGTGCCTGGAGAGGATTTAACACAGATACGCAGTATTTT. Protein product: CAWRGFNTDTQYF.

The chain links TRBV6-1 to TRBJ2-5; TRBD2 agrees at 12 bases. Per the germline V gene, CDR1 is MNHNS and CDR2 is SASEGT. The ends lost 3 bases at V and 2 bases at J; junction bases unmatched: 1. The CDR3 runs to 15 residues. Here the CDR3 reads CASSDLAGGQETQYF. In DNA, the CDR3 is TGTGCCAGCAGTGATCTAGCGGGAGGGCAAGAGACCCAGTACTTC.

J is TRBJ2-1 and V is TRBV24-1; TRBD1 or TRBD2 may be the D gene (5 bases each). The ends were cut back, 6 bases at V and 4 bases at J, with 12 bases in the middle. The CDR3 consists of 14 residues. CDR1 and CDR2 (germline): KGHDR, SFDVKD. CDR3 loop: CATSKTEGYNEQFF. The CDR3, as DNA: TGTGCCACCAGTAAGACAGAGGGATACAATGAGCAGTTCTTC.

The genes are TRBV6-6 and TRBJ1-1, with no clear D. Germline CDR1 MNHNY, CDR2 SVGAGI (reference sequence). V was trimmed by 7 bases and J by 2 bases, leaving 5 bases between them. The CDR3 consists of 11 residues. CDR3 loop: CASIRNTEAFF. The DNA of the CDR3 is TGTGCCAGCATACGAAACACTGAAGCTTTCTTT.

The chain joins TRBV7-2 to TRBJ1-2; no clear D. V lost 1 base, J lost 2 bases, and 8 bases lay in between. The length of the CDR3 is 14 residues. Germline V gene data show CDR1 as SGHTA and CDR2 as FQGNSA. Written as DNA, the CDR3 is TGTGCCAGCAGCTTAGATGACCTAAACTATGGCTACACCTTC. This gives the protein CASSLDDLNYGYTF. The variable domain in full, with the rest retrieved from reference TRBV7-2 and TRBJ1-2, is GAGVSQSPSNKVTEKGKDVELRCDPISGHTALYWYRQSLGQGLEFLIYFQGNSAPDKSGLPSDRFSAERTGGSVSTLTIQRTQQEDSAVYLCASSLDDLNYGYTFGSGTRLTVV.

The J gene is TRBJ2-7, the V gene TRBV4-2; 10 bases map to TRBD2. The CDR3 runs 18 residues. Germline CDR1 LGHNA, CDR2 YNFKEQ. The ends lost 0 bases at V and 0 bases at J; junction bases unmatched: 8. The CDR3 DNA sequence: TGTGCCAGCAGCCAAGATGTAGCGGGAGGCCCCTTCTCCTACGAGCAGTACTTC. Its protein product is CASSQDVAGGPFSYEQYF.

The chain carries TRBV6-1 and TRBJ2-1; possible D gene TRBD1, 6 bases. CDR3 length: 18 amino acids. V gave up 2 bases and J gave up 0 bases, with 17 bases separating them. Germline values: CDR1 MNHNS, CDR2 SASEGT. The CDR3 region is CASSEFGLQGSSYNEQFF. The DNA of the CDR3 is TGTGCCAGCAGTGAATTCGGTCTCCAGGGGAGCTCCTACAATGAGCAGTTCTTC.

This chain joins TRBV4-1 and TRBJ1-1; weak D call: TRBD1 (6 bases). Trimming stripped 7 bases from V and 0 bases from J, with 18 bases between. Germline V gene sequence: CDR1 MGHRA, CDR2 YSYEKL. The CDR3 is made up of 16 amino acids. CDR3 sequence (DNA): TGCGCCAGCATACCAGAGGGGGGGCTCATGAACACTGAAGCTTTCTTT. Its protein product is CASIPEGGLMNTEAFF.

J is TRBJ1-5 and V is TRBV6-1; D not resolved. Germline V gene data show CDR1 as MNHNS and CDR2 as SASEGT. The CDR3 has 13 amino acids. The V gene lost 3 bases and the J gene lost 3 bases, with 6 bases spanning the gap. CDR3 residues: CASSDLDNQPQHF. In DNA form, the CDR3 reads TGTGCCAGCAGTGATTTGGACAATCAGCCCCAGCATTTT.

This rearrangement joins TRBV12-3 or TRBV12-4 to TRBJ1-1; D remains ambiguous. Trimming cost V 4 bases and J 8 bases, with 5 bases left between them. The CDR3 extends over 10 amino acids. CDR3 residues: CASSSKEAFF. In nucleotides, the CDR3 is TGTGCCAGCAGTTCCAAAGAAGCTTTCTTT.

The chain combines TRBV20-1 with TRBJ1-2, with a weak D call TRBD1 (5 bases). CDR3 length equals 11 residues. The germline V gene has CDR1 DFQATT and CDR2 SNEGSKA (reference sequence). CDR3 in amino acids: CRAGGGSGYTF. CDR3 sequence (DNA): TGCAGGGCGGGGGGGGGAAGCGGCTACACCTTC.

This chain's CDR3 is CASGFSMNTEAFF. CDR3 coding DNA: TGTGCCAGCGGATTCTCCATGAACACTGAAGCTTTCTTT. This chain joins TRBV7-2 and TRBJ1-1; D not resolved. With 8 bases removed from V and 0 bases from J, the gap between germline ends came to 10 bases. The CDR3 is made up of 13 amino acids. The germline V gene has CDR1 SGHTA and CDR2 FQGNSA.

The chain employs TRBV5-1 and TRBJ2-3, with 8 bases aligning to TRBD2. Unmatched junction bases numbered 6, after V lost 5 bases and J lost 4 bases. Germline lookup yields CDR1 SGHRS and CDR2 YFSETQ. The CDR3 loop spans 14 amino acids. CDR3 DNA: TGCGCCAGCAGTGGGGGACTAGGTGCAGATACGCAGTATTTT. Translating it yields CASSGGLGADTQYF. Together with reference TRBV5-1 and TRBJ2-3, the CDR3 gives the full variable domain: KAGVTQTPRYLIKTRGQQVTLSCSPISGHRSVSWYQQTPGQGLQFLFEYFSETQRNKGNFPGRFSGRQFSNSRSEMNVSTLELGDSALYLCASSGGLGADTQYFGPGTRLTVL.

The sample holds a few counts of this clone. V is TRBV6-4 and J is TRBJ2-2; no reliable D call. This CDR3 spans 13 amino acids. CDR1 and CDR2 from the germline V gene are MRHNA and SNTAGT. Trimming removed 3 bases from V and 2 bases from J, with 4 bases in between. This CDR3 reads CASSEDNTGELFF. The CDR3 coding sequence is TGTGCCAGCAGTGAGGACAACACCGGGGAGCTGTTTTTT.

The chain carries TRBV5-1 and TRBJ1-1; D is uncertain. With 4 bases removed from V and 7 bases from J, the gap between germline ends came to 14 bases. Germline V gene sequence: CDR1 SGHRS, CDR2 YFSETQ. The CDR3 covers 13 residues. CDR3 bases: TGCGCCAGCAGCATCTGGACTGGGAGTGAAGCTTTCTTT. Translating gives CASSIWTGSEAFF.

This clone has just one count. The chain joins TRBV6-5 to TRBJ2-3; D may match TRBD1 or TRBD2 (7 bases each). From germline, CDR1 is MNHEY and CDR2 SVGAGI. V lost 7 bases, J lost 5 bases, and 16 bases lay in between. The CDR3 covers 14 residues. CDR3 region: CASTTQGRVDTQYF. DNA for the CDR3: TGTGCCAGCACTACACAGGGGAGGGTAGATACGCAGTATTTT.

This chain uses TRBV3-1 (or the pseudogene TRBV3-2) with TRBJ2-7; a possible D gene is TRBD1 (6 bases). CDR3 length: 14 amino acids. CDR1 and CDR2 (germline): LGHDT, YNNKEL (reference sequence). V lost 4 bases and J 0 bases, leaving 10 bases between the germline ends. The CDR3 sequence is CASSLTGSSYEQYF. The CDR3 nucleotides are TGTGCCAGCAGCCTAACAGGGAGCTCCTACGAGCAGTACTTC.